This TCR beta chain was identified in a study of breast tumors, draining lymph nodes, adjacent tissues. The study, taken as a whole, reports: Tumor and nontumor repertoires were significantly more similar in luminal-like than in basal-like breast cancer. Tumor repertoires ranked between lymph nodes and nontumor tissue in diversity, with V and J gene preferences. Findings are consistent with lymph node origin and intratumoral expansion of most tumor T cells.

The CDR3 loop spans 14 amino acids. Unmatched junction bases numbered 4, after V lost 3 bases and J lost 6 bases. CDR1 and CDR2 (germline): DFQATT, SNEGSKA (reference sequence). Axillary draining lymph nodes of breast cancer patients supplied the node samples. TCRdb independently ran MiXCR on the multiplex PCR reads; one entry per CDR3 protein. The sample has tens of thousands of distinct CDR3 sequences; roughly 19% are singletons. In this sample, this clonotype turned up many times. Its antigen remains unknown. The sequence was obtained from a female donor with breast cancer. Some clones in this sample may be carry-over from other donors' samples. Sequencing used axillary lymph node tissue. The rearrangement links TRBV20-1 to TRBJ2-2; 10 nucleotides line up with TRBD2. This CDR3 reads CSARPGLAAGELFF. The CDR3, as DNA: TGCAGTGCTAGGCCCGGACTAGCGGCCGGGGAGCTGTTTTTT.